This record covers a single TCR beta chain. Its antigen is undetermined. TCRdb redid the calling of the reads with MiXCR, one entry per CDR3 protein. The sample includes about 360,000 distinct CDR3 sequences, approximately 18% seen only once; the top ten take around 10%. These data come from a study of T cell repertoires in cytomegalovirus infection. Study in general: Public signatures in TCR beta pointed to CMV infection and matching HLA type.

Whole-study results and caveats: Cumulative frequency (of public TCR beta family members) identified carriers of CMV plus the relevant HLA. In two of eight donors, the top clonotype was HLA-C-restricted CMV-specific.

The CDR3 is 14 amino acids. V was clipped by 6 bases and J by 2 bases, with 13 bases between them. Germline assignment: CDR1 SGHNT and CDR2 YYREEE (reference sequence). Sequenced sample: PBMCs. The chain is built from TRBV5-4 and TRBJ2-3; no clear D gene. The receptor's source is a human donor in good health (CMV status not recorded). Some clones in this sample may be carry-over from other donors' samples. The CDR3 region is CASKTEGSTDTQYF. The CDR3 DNA reads as TGTGCCAGCAAAACGGAAGGGTCCACAGATACGCAGTATTTT.